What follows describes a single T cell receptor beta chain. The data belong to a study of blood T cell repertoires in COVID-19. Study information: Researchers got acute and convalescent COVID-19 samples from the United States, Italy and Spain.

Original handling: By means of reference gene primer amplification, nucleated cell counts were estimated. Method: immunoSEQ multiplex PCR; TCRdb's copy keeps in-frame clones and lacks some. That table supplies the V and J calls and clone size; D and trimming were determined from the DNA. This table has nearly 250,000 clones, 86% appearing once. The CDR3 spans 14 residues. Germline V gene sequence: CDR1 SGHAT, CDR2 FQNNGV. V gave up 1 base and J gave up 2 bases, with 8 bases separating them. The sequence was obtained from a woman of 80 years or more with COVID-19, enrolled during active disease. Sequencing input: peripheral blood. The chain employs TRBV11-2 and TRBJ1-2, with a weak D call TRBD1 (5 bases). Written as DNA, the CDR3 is TGTGCCAGCAGCTTAGCGGGGGGGAACTATGGCTACACCTTC. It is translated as CASSLAGGNYGYTF.